This TCR beta chain came from a study of T cell responses to AZD1222 COVID-19 vaccine. About the research overall: Combined were second doses at about 4 or about 12 weeks. Whole-study findings and limits: There were repertoire samples only from the period after the peak T cell response.

The CDR3 length is 15 residues. Germline V gene lookup returns CDR1 SSHAT and CDR2 FNYEAQ (reference sequence). TCRdb keeps only in-frame clones here, not all; method: immunoSEQ multiplex PCR. Of 150,000 to 200,000 clones listed, around 93% are singletons. To note about this clone: Its matching antigen is unknown. At one end, the junction sequence differs from germline, possibly due to a read error.

The sequence was obtained from an adult in good health. This chain joins TRBV7-7 and TRBJ2-3, with D perhaps TRBD2 (5 bases). Sequences were derived from peripheral blood, sampled on day 0 of AZD1222 vaccination. For the CDR3, the DNA is TGTGCTAGCAGCTTAGAGGGCGGAGGCACAGATACGCAGTATTTT. It translates to CASSLEGGGTDTQYF. The full variable domain, with the rest looked up from reference TRBV7-7 and TRBJ2-3, is GAGVSQSPRYKVTKRGQDVTLRCDPISSHATLYWYQQALGQGPEFLTYFNYEAQPDKSGLPSDRFSAERPEGSISTLTIQRTEQRDSAMYRCASSLEGGGTDTQYFGPGTRLTVL.